This TCR beta chain was sequenced in a study of blood T cell repertoires in COVID-19. The CDR3 runs to 16 residues. The V end was cut by 4 bases, the J end by 2 bases, with 19 bases between. CDR1 is SGHRS and CDR2 is YFSETQ in the germline V gene. Profiling relied on immunoSEQ multiplex PCR, and the TCRdb table lists in-frame clones only, not all of them. This sample carries 150,000 or so clones, about 85% of them seen once, and the ten largest clones take about 3.2%. The chain links TRBV5-1 to TRBJ2-7; D is perhaps TRBD2 (6 bases). This TCR was sampled from a woman aged 40 to 50 with active or convalescent COVID-19. Sequenced material: peripheral blood. In nucleotides, the CDR3 is TGCGCCAGCAGCCTCCTGGGGGAGGTTCCCACCTACGAGCAGTACTTC. It is translated as CASSLLGEVPTYEQYF. The full variable domain, its missing parts supplied by reference TRBV5-1 and TRBJ2-7, is KAGVTQTPRYLIKTRGQQVTLSCSPISGHRSVSWYQQTPGQGLQFLFEYFSETQRNKGNFPGRFSGRQFSNSRSEMNVSTLELGDSALYLCASSLLGEVPTYEQYFGPGTRLTVT.